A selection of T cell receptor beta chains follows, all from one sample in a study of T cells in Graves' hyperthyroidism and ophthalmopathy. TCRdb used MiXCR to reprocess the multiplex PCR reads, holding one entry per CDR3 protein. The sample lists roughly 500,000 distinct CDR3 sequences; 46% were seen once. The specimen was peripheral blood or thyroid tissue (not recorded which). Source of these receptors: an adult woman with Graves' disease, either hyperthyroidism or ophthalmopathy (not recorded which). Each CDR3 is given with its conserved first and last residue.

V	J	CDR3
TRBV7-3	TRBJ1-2	CVSSLGDSSVYGYTF
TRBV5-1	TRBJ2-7	CASRESDGTYEQYF
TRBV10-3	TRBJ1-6	CAISESAAGPGVPLHF
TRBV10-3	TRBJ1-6	CAISVVGGSGYSPLHF
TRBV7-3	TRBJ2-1	CASSLNREFLEQFF
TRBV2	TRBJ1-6	CASSGGTGNSPLHF
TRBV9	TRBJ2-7	CASFRAGYEQYF
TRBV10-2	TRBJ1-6	CASSDPLSAGWSPLHF
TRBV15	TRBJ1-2	CATSRRQPGEGYTF
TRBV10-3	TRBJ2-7	CAIRKTSGRENEQYF
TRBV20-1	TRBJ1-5	CSAKGILRSGRESNQPQHF
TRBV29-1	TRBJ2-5	CSGKGSYQETQYF
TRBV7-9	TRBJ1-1	CASSLLDGDTEAFF
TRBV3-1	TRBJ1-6	CASSLKGSVGNSPLHF
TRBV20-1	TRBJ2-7	CSARQGPPGEQYF
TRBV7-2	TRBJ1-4	CASSLGQPGEKLFF
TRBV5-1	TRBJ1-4	CASTPSDPGEKLFF
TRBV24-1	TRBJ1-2	CATSDSAYGYTF
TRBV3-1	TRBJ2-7	CASSQGTRSYEQYF
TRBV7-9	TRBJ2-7	CASSESWRGSYEQYF
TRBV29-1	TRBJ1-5	CSVEGGRNQPQHF
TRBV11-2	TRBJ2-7	CASSQGLASYEQYF
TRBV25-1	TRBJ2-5	CASSESGTRETQYF
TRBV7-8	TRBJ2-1	CATTTRGGRINEQFF
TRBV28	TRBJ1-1	CAITSAGLKAFF
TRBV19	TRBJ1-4	CASTVLGTENEKLFF
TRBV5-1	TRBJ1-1	CASSVHGQGRNTEAFF
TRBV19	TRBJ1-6	CASSTGTTYNSPLHF
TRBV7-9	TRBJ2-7	CASSLARTSGRGPYEQYF
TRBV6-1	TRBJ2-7	CASTEGQGSYEQYF
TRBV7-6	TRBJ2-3	CASSLATGTSADTQYF
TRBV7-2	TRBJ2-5	CASTLRLSGRETQYF
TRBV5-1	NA	CASSSGTVLFSYEQYF
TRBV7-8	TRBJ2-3	CASRGLAGGTDTQYF
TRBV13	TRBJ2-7	CATSTDRADEQYF
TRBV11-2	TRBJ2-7	CASSADYPLYEQYF
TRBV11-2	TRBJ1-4	CASSLGSRPNEKLFF
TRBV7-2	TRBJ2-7	CASSGSGGPYEQYF
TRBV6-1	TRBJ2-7	CASADTVYYEQYF
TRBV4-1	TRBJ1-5	CASSQASDLIFPPQHF
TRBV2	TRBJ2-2	CASSAAGTGELFF
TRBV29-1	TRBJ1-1	CSGREFDTEAFF
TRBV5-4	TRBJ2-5	CASSLEVTKTQYF